This T cell receptor (beta chain) was profiled in a study of blood T cells in healthy people across ages. Findings and caveats of the study: Both naive CD4+ cell counts and diversity were greater in long-lived donors than in aged donors.

Sample-barcoded 5' priming and a J-beta primer mix drove a second PCR of about 7 to 12 cycles. All samples gave at least 2.5 million CDR3-containing paired-end reads. Each CDR3 protein is one row after TCRdb ran MiXCR on the 5' RACE reads. The sample has 1,100,000 or so distinct CDR3 sequences; over 35% are singletons. This clonotype occurred a few times. The antigen is undetermined. Germline V gives CDR1 LNHDA, CDR2 SQIVND (reference sequence). This CDR3 contains 15 residues. After removal of 1 base from V and 3 bases from J, the junction contained 4 bases not matched to a gene. Donors each provided about 10 milliliters of peripheral blood.

The specimen sequenced was blood. The V and J genes are TRBV19 and TRBJ2-7; TRBD2 matches 9 bases. The TCR was taken from a woman aged 55-70 years in good health. The CDR3 bases are TGTGCCAGTAGTATAGGAGCGGGAGGTGTCTACGAGCAGTACTTC. It encodes CASSIGAGGVYEQYF.